This T cell receptor (beta chain) stems from a study of untreated major depressive disorder. V shed 4 bases and J shed 5 bases, with 12 bases lying between them. The CDR3 covers 13 residues. The germline gives CDR1 SGHRS, CDR2 YFSETQ. The repertoire was sequenced with immunoSEQ multiplex PCR; TCRdb's copy has only in-frame clones and lacks some. Of 21,000 or so clones in the sample, roughly 86% are singletons; the top ten hold around 4.9%. The sample consisted of CD4+ T cells from PBMCs. The origin of this receptor is a woman younger than 45 in good health. V gene TRBV5-1 combines with J gene TRBJ2-5; D ambiguous. CDR3 loop: CASSNGDRETQYF. CDR3 DNA sequence: TGCGCCAGCAGCAATGGGGATCGGGAGACCCAGTACTTC.